This T cell receptor beta chain stems from a study of blood T cell repertoires in COVID-19 (dated by TCRdb to 2018 to 2020). For the wider study: Samples covering the acute and convalescent phases of COVID-19 were provided by collaborators in the United States, Italy and Spain. The sample metadata nearly always contained a de-identified subject ID, COVID-19 status, age in years and sex. The repertoires were released in a freely available public database meant as a resource for research on the immune response to SARS-CoV-2. Deeply sampled blood TCRbeta repertoires from subjects exposed to, actively infected with, or recovered from COVID-19 were included in the dataset. Where available, HLA class I and class II types were taken from metadata supplied by the sample provider and were not determined by assay-based typing. The material from the prospective study consisted of cDNA or gDNA derived from T cells, B-cell-depleted T cells, or PBMCs. Samples came from the ongoing ImmuneRACE study (first 160 participants) plus 1,254 subjects from 6 global collaborators. Overall study outcomes, separate from this receptor: The quantity of clinical and demographic metadata differed by source and by participant and was supplied without curation.

The collaborating institutions used their own protocols to collect whole blood in K2EDTA tubes. Collaborator samples were shipped for TCRbeta analysis as frozen whole blood, isolated PBMCs, or DNA extracted from either sample type. With regard to this clone: Its antigen specificity is not known. No base-level quality is on record; no much larger clone is a single base apart.

The CDR1 and CDR2 encoded by the germline V gene are MDHEN and SYDVKM. CDR3 length: 15 amino acids, cysteine to phenylalanine. Only the CDR3 DNA is retained, 45 bases long and in frame from the first base. The germline V and J ends show losses of 6 bases and 4 bases respectively, and no gene match explains 6 bases of the junction. The immunoSEQ Assay, a bias-controlled multiplex PCR, was used to amplify TCRbeta CDR3 regions from genomic DNA. Per the original workflow: Within the assay, amplification of reference gene primers was used to estimate how many nucleated cells each sample contained. To quantify the absolute abundance of each unique TCRbeta CDR3 rearrangement, sequence reads were collapsed and filtered. For each sample, productive Simpson clonality was calculated by taking the square root of Simpson's diversity index across productive rearrangements. Held by TCRdb, this immuneACCESS table contains in-frame sequences only and omits some clones. Under half of the omission traces to an unresolved V gene where checked; the cause of the rest is unknown. V, J and clone size are taken as reported in that table, and D and trimming were inferred from the DNA itself. Within this sample are about 34,000 clones, with roughly 87% of them counted one time only. The ten largest clones add up to about 21% of the sample.

The chain couples TRBV28 to TRBJ2-1, with TRBD2 matching 10 junction bases. The receptor was isolated from a man older than 75 with acute or convalescent COVID-19. The material sequenced was peripheral blood. CDR3 sequence: CASSLSGGSYNEQFF. The sequenced DNA is TGTGCCAGCAGCCTTAGCGGGGGGTCTTACAATGAGCAGTTCTTC. This CDR3, with the reference TRBV28 and TRBJ2-1 proteins standing in past its ends, gives the full variable domain DVKVTQSSRYLVKRTGEKVFLECVQDMDHENMFWYRQDPGLGLRLIYFSYDVKMKEKGDIPEGYSVSREKKERFSLILESASTNQTSMYLCASSLSGGSYNEQFFGPGTRLTVL.